These T cell receptor beta chains were read from a single sample in a study of blood T cell repertoires in COVID-19. Sequencing was performed with immunoSEQ multiplex PCR; in TCRdb, only in-frame clones are kept and a portion is missing. The table shows about 190,000 clones, with nearly 85% occurring only once. The sample was peripheral blood. These TCRs come from a woman in her 30s with acute or convalescent COVID-19. The CDR3 runs from the conserved cysteine through the conserved F or W. The D gene is left open where the match is weak. Size is stated for part of the rows, as once, few or many counts, or as a class when the clone is expanded.

V	J	size	D	DNA	CDR3
TRBV28	TRBJ2-1	.	.	TGTGCCAGCAGTCTACGGCGGCCATACAATGAGCAGTTCTTC	CASSLRRPYNEQFF
TRBV15	TRBJ2-1	.	.	TGTGCCACCAGCAGAGGCGGGTACAATGAGCAGTTCTTC	CATSRGGYNEQFF
TRBV2	TRBJ2-7	.	TRBD1	TGTGCCAGCTCGAAGGGACAGGGCCCCTACGAGCAGTACTTC	CASSKGQGPYEQYF
TRBV7-7	TRBJ2-1	.	.	TGTGCTAGCAGCCCCTTCGGAGGCCTCAACAATGAGCAGTTCTTC	CASSPFGGLNNEQFF
TRBV3-1/TRBV3-2	TRBJ1-2	.	.	TGTGCCAGCAGCCCCACCGACTCCGACAACTATGGCTACACCTTC	CASSPTDSDNYGYTF
TRBV19	TRBJ1-5	.	.	TGTGCCAGTAGTGTCACAGGTAGCAATCAGCCCCAGCATTTT	CASSVTGSNQPQHF
TRBV13	TRBJ2-5	.	TRBD1	TGTGCCAGCAGCTCACGGACAGGGGTGGACTTC	CASSSRTGVDF
TRBV5-6	TRBJ1-1	.	.	TGTGCCAGCAGCTTGGAGTGGGGCCCAAAGAACACTGAAGCTTTCTTT	CASSLEWGPKNTEAFF
TRBV4-1	TRBJ2-1	.	.	TGCGCCAGCAGCCAAGCCGTCACTAGCTCCTACAATGAGCAGTTCTTC	CASSQAVTSSYNEQFF
TRBV19	TRBJ2-2	.	.	TGTGCCAGTGCCCGGGACAAGAACACCGGGGAGCTGTTTTTT	CASARDKNTGELFF
TRBV11-2	TRBJ2-7	.	.	TGTGCCAGCAGCGTTAGACAGTCCTACGAGCAGTACTTC	CASSVRQSYEQYF
TRBV11-2	TRBJ2-3	.	.	TGTGCCAGCAGCTTTCCGAGGCAGGGGTATACCAAGACTTATCCGCAGTATTTT	CASSFPRQGYTKTYPQYF
TRBV6-5	TRBJ1-1	.	.	TGTGCCAGCAGTTACTCGGCGGGGGACACTGAAGCTTTCTTT	CASSYSAGDTEAFF
TRBV4-3	TRBJ2-3	.	TRBD1	TGCGCCAGCAGCCCTGCGGCCAGGGGGCGCACAGATACGCAGTATTTT	CASSPAARGRTDTQYF
TRBV5-6	TRBJ1-1	.	.	TGTGCCAGCGACCGGGGGTTCGGGGGCACTGAAGCTTTCTTT	CASDRGFGGTEAFF
TRBV12-3/TRBV12-4	TRBJ2-6	.	.	TGTGCCAGCAGCCGCTCTGGGGCCAACGTCCTGACTTTC	CASSRSGANVLTF
TRBV5-6	TRBJ2-4	.	TRBD2	TGTGCCAGCAGCTTAGAAGGACTAGCGGGGTTCGGGAACATTCAGTACTTC	CASSLEGLAGFGNIQYF
TRBV29-1	TRBJ2-2	.	TRBD1	TGCAGCGTTGAAGGACAGGGGGGCGGGGAGCTGTTTTTT	CSVEGQGGGELFF
TRBV11-2	TRBJ1-5	.	TRBD1	TGTGCCAGCAGCCACGGGACAGCACGTAATCAGCCCCAGCATTTT	CASSHGTARNQPQHF
TRBV6-5	TRBJ2-3	.	.	TGTGCCAGCAGCCAAAACATGGATACGCAGTATTTT	CASSQNMDTQYF
TRBV28	TRBJ2-7	.	TRBD2	TGTGCCAGCAGACCAGCGGGATTATACTCCTACGAGCAGTACTTC	CASRPAGLYSYEQYF
TRBV27	TRBJ2-7	.	TRBD1	TGTGCCAGCACACCGACAGGGCACTACGAGCAGTACTTC	CASTPTGHYEQYF
TRBV6-5	TRBJ2-1	.	.	TGTGCCAGCAGTTACTCGTGGCGGAGGAATGAGCAGTTCTTC	CASSYSWRRNEQFF
TRBV3-1/TRBV3-2	TRBJ2-7	few	TRBD1	TGTGCCAGCAGCCCCAGGACAGGGAGAGTTTACGAGCAGTACTTC	CASSPRTGRVYEQYF
TRBV4-1	TRBJ2-1	.	.	TGCGCCAGCAGCCAAGATAGGACGGGGAACTACAATGAGCAGTTCTTC	CASSQDRTGNYNEQFF
TRBV9	TRBJ2-3	.	TRBD1	TGTGCCAGCAGCGAAGGACAGGGAATAGATACGCAGTATTTT	CASSEGQGIDTQYF
TRBV6-5	TRBJ1-1	.	TRBD1	TGTGCCAGCGACCGTGGGACAGGGGGCCACACTGAAGCTTTCTTT	CASDRGTGGHTEAFF
TRBV5-6	TRBJ1-6	.	.	TGTGCCAGCAGCTTTAGGCGGGACAATTCACCCCTCCACTTT	CASSFRRDNSPLHF
TRBV29-1	TRBJ2-3	once	TRBD2	TGCAGCGTTGATGGACTAGCGGGAGTCTTTGGGGTCACAGATACGCAGTATTTT	CSVDGLAGVFGVTDTQYF
TRBV28	TRBJ1-2	.	.	TGTGCCAGCAGTATTAACAGGGTGTACGGCTACACCTTC	CASSINRVYGYTF
TRBV7-9	TRBJ2-7	.	TRBD1	TGTGCCAGCAGCTTAGTGGAGGGACAGGGAAATTACGAGCAGTACTTC	CASSLVEGQGNYEQYF
TRBV19	TRBJ2-7	once	TRBD2	TGTGCCAGTAGAAAGGGGACTAGCGGGATCTACGAGCAGTACTTC	CASRKGTSGIYEQYF
TRBV4-1	TRBJ1-2	once	.	TGCGCCAGCAGCCAAGTCTTAGGGGTGTACTATGGCTACACCTTC	CASSQVLGVYYGYTF
TRBV4-3	TRBJ2-2	.	TRBD2	TGCGCCAGCAGCCAAGATACTAGCGGGGTGGGCACCGGGGAGCTGTTTTTT	CASSQDTSGVGTGELFF
TRBV6-1	TRBJ1-3	.	.	TGTGCCAGCAGTGAGTTTCTTGGGGCAGGAAACACCATATATTTT	CASSEFLGAGNTIYF
TRBV7-9	TRBJ2-1	.	TRBD2	TGTGCCAGCAGCTTAGCTAGCGGGGGGGTACGCGAGCAGTTCTTC	CASSLASGGVREQFF
TRBV10-1	TRBJ2-7	.	TRBD2	TGCGCCAGCAGGAGGACTAGGGCGGGCGAGCAGTACTTC	CASRRTRAGEQYF
TRBV24-1	TRBJ2-1	few	TRBD1	TGTGCCACCGGGAAGACAGGGGATGATGAGCAGTTCTTC	CATGKTGDDEQFF
TRBV4-1	TRBJ2-1	.	TRBD2	TGCGCCAGCAGAAATACCCCGGGACTAGTATATTCCAATGAGCAGTTCTTC	CASRNTPGLVYSNEQFF
TRBV6-2/TRBV6-3	TRBJ2-1	.	TRBD2	TGTGCCAGCAGTTATTCGGCGGGAGGTCTAAACAATGAGCAGTTCTTC	CASSYSAGGLNNEQFF
TRBV7-2	TRBJ2-7	.	.	TGTGCCAGCAGCTTCGAGTTCTCCTACGAGCAGTACTTC	CASSFEFSYEQYF